The T cell receptor (beta chain) under discussion was sequenced for a study of regulatory T cells in long-lasting Graves disease. CDR1 and CDR2 from the germline V gene are MDHEN and SYDVKM. V was cut by 3 bases and J by 1 base, with 12 bases left in between. This CDR3 spans 15 amino acids. Assembly of TCR beta libraries relied on iRepertoire HTBI primers together with Arm-PCR of CDR3 regions. Using its own MiXCR run on the multiplex PCR reads, TCRdb lists one record per CDR3 protein. The sample consists of some 220,000 distinct CDR3 sequences, approximately 18% of them appearing once. Time point noted: newly diagnosed GD, antithyroid drugs for less than 3 months. PBMC RNA was the source of the TCR library. With regard to this clonotype: Its antigen is currently unknown.

Study-wide findings and caveats: Newly diagnosed Graves' patients had higher TCR diversity than persistent ones. Small numbers of samples may have cut accuracy.

This same sample was also part of a study on T cells in Graves' hyperthyroidism and ophthalmopathy. As reported in that work: The HTBI primer set drove a first-round RT-PCR of the TCR CDR3.

This specimen was peripheral blood mononuclear cells (PBMCs), taken at new diagnosis, from a patient treated with antithyroid drugs. V usage is TRBV28 and J usage is TRBJ1-1, with D hard to call. The sequence was obtained from a woman aged 30 to 39 with Graves disease. CDR3 region: CASSLIDRENTEAFF. The CDR3 DNA follows: TGTGCCAGCAGTTTGATTGATAGGGAGAACACTGAAGCTTTCTTT. Supplemented by reference TRBV28 and TRBJ1-1, the full variable domain reads DVKVTQSSRYLVKRTGEKVFLECVQDMDHENMFWYRQDPGLGLRLIYFSYDVKMKEKGDIPEGYSVSREKKERFSLILESASTNQTSMYLCASSLIDRENTEAFFGQGTRLTVV.